A single T cell receptor beta chain is shown here with its context. This entry is derived from a study of OX40 agonist ivuxolimab in advanced cancers. Trimming shortened V by 1 base and J by 0 bases, and 10 bases separated the two germline ends. The germline CDR1 and CDR2 sequences are SGHDT and YYEEEE. CDR3 length: 16 residues. Assay: immunoSEQ multiplex PCR; the TCRdb copy retains only in-frame clones and omits some. Found here are around 50,000 clones, roughly 94% of them singletons; the top ten hold around 10%. The receptor was isolated from an adult with an advanced solid tumor such as melanoma, head and neck, liver or kidney cancer. The specimen was CD4+ or CD8+ T cells sorted from blood, collected in a trial of the OX40 agonist ivuxolimab. The J gene is TRBJ2-2, the V gene TRBV5-6, with unresolved D. The CDR3 sequence is CASSLTAGANTGELFF. The CDR3 region has the DNA TGTGCCAGCAGCTTGACGGCAGGAGCGAACACCGGGGAGCTGTTTTTT.